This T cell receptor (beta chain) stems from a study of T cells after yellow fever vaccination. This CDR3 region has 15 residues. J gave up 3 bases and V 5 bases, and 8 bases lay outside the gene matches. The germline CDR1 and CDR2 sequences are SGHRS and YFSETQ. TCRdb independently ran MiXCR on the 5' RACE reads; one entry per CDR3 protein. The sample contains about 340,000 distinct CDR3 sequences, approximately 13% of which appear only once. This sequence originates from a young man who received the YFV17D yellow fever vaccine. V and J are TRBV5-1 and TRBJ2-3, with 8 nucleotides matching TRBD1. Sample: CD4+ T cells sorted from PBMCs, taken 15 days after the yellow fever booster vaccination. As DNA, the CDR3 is TGCGCCAGCAGAGAACAGGGGGATGGGACAGATACGCAGTATTTT. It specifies CASREQGDGTDTQYF.